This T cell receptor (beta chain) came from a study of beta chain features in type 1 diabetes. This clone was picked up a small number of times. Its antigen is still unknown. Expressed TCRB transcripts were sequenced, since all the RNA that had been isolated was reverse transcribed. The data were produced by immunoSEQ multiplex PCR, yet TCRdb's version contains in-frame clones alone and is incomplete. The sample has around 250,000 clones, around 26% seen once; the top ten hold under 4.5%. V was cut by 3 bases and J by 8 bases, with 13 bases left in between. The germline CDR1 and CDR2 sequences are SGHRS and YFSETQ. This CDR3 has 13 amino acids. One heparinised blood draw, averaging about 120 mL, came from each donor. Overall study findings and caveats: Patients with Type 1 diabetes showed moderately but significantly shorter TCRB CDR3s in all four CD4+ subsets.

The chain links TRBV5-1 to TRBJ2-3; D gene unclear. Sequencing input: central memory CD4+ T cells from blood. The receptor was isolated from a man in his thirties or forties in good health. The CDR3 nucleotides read TGCGCCAGCAGCTCGACCTCTTCGATTACGCAGTATTTT. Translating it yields CASSSTSSITQYF.